This TCR beta chain originates from a study of CD8 T cells in Susac syndrome. Blood CD8+ and CD4+ T cells underwent high-throughput TCR beta sequencing. While CD8+ and CD4+ T cells were isolated negatively, TEMRA cells were enriched by FACS. With random hexamers, 0.5 to 1 ug RNA was reverse transcribed. Across 54 Vbeta and 13 Jbeta, TCR beta CDR3 was amplified with immunoSEQ multiplex PCR. TCRdb reanalysed the immunoSEQ multiplex PCR reads using MiXCR and keeps one entry per CDR3 protein. The data contain about 300,000 distinct CDR3 sequences, roughly 85% of them singletons. Germline CDR1 reads LNHDA; CDR2 reads SQIVND (reference sequence). The ends were cut back, 3 bases at V and 8 bases at J, with 14 bases in the middle. The CDR3 is 14 residues long.

This chain connects TRBV19 to TRBJ2-1, with D possibly being TRBD1 or TRBD2 (5 bases each). Sequencing was performed on CD8+ T cells from PBMCs. The sequence came from a human donor with multiple sclerosis. DNA for the CDR3: TGTGCCAGTAGTATTGGGTCGGGGCTCTATGAGCAGTTCTTC. Its protein product is CASSIGSGLYEQFF.